What follows are 20 T cell receptor beta chains derived from one specimen sequenced in a study of blood T cell repertoires in COVID-19. Measured with immunoSEQ multiplex PCR; TCRdb has only the in-frame clones, and not every one. The profile shows tens of thousands of clones, more than 75% of them singletons. Sequencing was carried out using peripheral blood. These receptors all stem from a man aged 80 or over with active or convalescent COVID-19.

The V call is TRBV5-1, the J call TRBJ2-1, with 8 bases fitting TRBD1. Germline CDR1 is SGHRS and CDR2 is YFSETQ. The junction had 8 bases not matched to a gene; V was cut back by 3 bases and J by 6 bases. The length of the CDR3 is 15 residues. CDR3 protein: CASSYGQGVRNEQFF. The CDR3 nucleotides are TGCGCCAGCAGCTACGGACAGGGTGTTCGCAATGAGCAGTTCTTC.

The chain employs TRBV30 and TRBJ2-5; the match to TRBD2 covers 7 bases. V gave up 5 bases and J gave up 2 bases; unmatched junction bases: 5. CDR1 is GTSNPN, CDR2 SVGIG, per germline (reference sequence). This CDR3 has 13 amino acids. The CDR3 bases are TGTGCCTGGGGGGAGGGTCTTCAAGAGACCCAGTACTTC. Its protein is CAWGEGLQETQYF.

This clone appeared once. The rearrangement links TRBV18 to TRBJ1-4, with TRBD1 identical over 10 bases. The CDR3 sequence is 15 residues long. CDR1 is KGHSH and CDR2 is LQKENI in the germline V gene. The trim removed 4 bases at V and 5 bases at J, leaving 4 bases unmatched. Here the CDR3 reads CASSRDRGVNEKLFF. For the CDR3, the DNA is TGTGCCAGCTCACGGGACAGGGGCGTGAATGAAAAACTGTTTTTT.

This rearrangement joins TRBV29-1 to TRBJ2-7; D perhaps matches TRBD2 (5 bases). Trimming took 6 bases from V and 3 from J, leaving 12 bases between them. The germline V gene encodes CDR1 SQVTM and CDR2 ANQGSEA. The CDR3 is 12 amino acids. The CDR3 DNA follows: TGCAGCGTCCCGAGCGGCCTCTACGAGCAGTACGTC. It yields the protein CSVPSGLYEQYV.

The V and J genes are TRBV10-1 and TRBJ1-2, with 7 bases that match TRBD1. After removal of 4 bases from V and 4 bases from J, the junction contained 3 bases not matched to a gene. Germline V gene lookup returns CDR1 WNHNN and CDR2 SYGVQD (reference sequence). This CDR3 has 13 residues. The CDR3 coding sequence is TGCGCCAGCAGTGTCGCAGGGGGCTATGGCTACACCTTC. This gives the protein CASSVAGGYGYTF.

This sequence joins TRBV11-3 and TRBJ2-1; 7 positions match TRBD1. The CDR3 runs to 14 residues. Per germline, CDR1 SGHNT and CDR2 YENEEA. V trimming: 5 bases; J trimming: 3 bases; junction bases outside the gene matches: 4. The CDR3 protein is CASSRAGGYNEQFF. As DNA, the CDR3 is TGTGCCAGCAGCCGAGCAGGGGGCTACAATGAGCAGTTCTTC.

The chain employs TRBV7-3 and TRBJ2-5, with 7 bases that match TRBD2. Germline CDR1 and CDR2: SGHTA and FQGTGA. CDR3 length: 15 residues. With V trimmed by 0 bases and J by 8 bases, 9 bases remained unmatched. The DNA of the CDR3 is TGTGCCAGCAGCTTAACCGGAGGACTAGGGATTACCCAGTACTTC. Translating gives CASSLTGGLGITQYF.

The rearrangement uses TRBV24-1 and TRBJ1-2; possible D gene TRBD1, 6 bases. The ends were cut back, 5 bases at V and 7 bases at J, with 10 bases in the middle. The CDR3 runs 12 residues. Germline V lookup: CDR1 KGHDR, CDR2 SFDVKD. The CDR3 DNA reads TGTGCCACCAGTGGGACAGCAAGTGGCTACACCTTC. Encoded protein: CATSGTASGYTF.

This chain uses TRBV2 with TRBJ2-3; TRBD1 agrees at 12 bases. The CDR3 runs 16 residues. With V trimmed by 5 bases and J by 3 bases, 6 bases remained unmatched. Looked up from germline, CDR1 is SNHLY and CDR2 is FYNNEI. DNA for the CDR3: TGTGCCAGCAGTAGGGGACAGGGGGCTAGGACAGATACGCAGTATTTT. As protein: CASSRGQGARTDTQYF. Drawing the rest from reference TRBV2 and TRBJ2-3, the complete variable domain is EPEVTQTPSHQVTQMGQEVILRCVPISNHLYFYWYRQILGQKVEFLVSFYNNEISEKSEIFDDQFSVERPDGSNFTLKIRSTKLEDSAMYFCASSRGQGARTDTQYFGPGTRLTVL.

This clone was recorded only once. The gene calls are TRBV30 and TRBJ2-2; 9 bases line up with TRBD2. The CDR3 length is 16 residues. Germline values: CDR1 GTSNPN, CDR2 SVGIG (reference sequence). V dropped 0 bases and J dropped 1; count of bases not matched to a gene: 3. The CDR3 sequence is CAWSVQTSGNTGELFF. The CDR3 region has the DNA TGTGCCTGGAGTGTACAGACTAGCGGGAACACCGGGGAGCTGTTTTTT.

This clone was picked up a small number of times. The V call is TRBV28, the J call TRBJ1-6, with 7 bases matching TRBD1. This CDR3 is 14 amino acids long. Germline V gives CDR1 MDHEN, CDR2 SYDVKM. Trimming took 6 bases from V and 6 from J; bases not matched to a gene: 5. In nucleotides, the CDR3 is TGTGCCAGCAGAAAAAGACAGGGTAATTCACCCCTCCACTTT. Its protein is CASRKRQGNSPLHF.

The gene calls are TRBV9 and TRBJ2-2; D perhaps matches TRBD2 (6 bases). With 1 base removed from V and 5 bases from J, the gap between germline ends came to 18 bases. Germline CDR1 is SGDLS and CDR2 is YYNGEE. This CDR3 is 17 amino acids long. This CDR3 is CASSVLSGVGETGELFF. The CDR3 DNA follows: TGTGCCAGCAGCGTACTTTCGGGGGTAGGAGAGACCGGGGAGCTGTTTTTT.

The chain combines TRBV18 with TRBJ1-3, with 12 nucleotides matching TRBD1. Per germline, CDR1 KGHSH and CDR2 LQKENI. V lost 5 bases to trimming and J lost 3 bases; unmatched junction nucleotides: 5. This CDR3 contains 16 residues. The CDR3 nucleotides are TGTGCCAGCTCATGGGGACAGGGGGCAATTGGAAACACCATATATTTT. Translating it yields CASSWGQGAIGNTIYF.

The CDR3 here is CAWSVQAGSYEQYV. The CDR3, as DNA: TGTGCCTGGAGTGTACAGGCGGGGTCCTACGAGCAGTACGTC. J is TRBJ2-7 and V is TRBV30, with a tentative D call TRBD2 (6 bases). This CDR3 comprises 14 residues. Germline V gene sequence: CDR1 GTSNPN, CDR2 SVGIG (reference sequence). Deletions cut 0 bases from V and 1 base from J, with 10 bases between.

The chain joins TRBV6-1 to TRBJ2-7; 7 nucleotides align to TRBD1. Germline trimming cut 4 bases from V and 3 bases from J; bases unmatched to any gene: 12. The length of the CDR3 is 16 residues. CDR1 MNHNS and CDR2 SASEGT come from the germline V gene. This CDR3 is CASSGNDRALFYEQYV. The CDR3 nucleotides read TGTGCCAGCAGTGGAAATGACAGGGCCCTTTTCTACGAGCAGTACGTC.

This chain connects TRBV6-1 to TRBJ1-1, with 7 bases identical to TRBD1. The CDR3 has 15 residues. J gave up 6 bases and V 5 bases, and 12 bases lay outside the gene matches. CDR1 is MNHNS and CDR2 is SASEGT in the germline V gene. The CDR3 nucleotides are TGTGCCAGCAGTAGGGACAGCCGTTTTGTCGCTGAAGCTTTCTTT. Translation gives CASSRDSRFVAEAFF.

V usage is TRBV19 and J usage is TRBJ1-1; 8 bases line up with TRBD1. Germline V CDR1 and CDR2: LNHDA, SQIVND (reference sequence). This CDR3 region has 14 residues. J gave up 2 bases and V 5 bases, and 4 bases lay outside the gene matches. The CDR3 nucleotides are TGTGCCAGTAGTCACAGGGGGTCAAACACTGAAGCTTTCTTT. It yields the protein CASSHRGSNTEAFF.

This chain joins TRBV5-6 and TRBJ2-5; possibly TRBD1 for D (6 bases). With 4 bases removed from V and 0 bases from J, the gap between germline ends came to 10 bases. Germline assignment: CDR1 SGHDT and CDR2 YYEEEE. The CDR3 covers 14 residues. The CDR3 DNA follows: TGTGCCAGCAGCCAAGGACAGAACCAAGAGACCCAGTACTTC. Translating it yields CASSQGQNQETQYF.

J is TRBJ2-4 and V is TRBV20-1, with 12 bases identical to TRBD2. The CDR3 consists of 13 residues. V lost 3 bases, J lost 9 bases, and 3 bases stayed unmatched. Germline CDR1 reads DFQATT; CDR2 reads SNEGSKA (reference sequence). CDR3: CSASGLAGTIQYF. Written as DNA, the CDR3 is TGCAGTGCTAGTGGACTAGCGGGAACCATTCAGTACTTC.

This chain uses TRBV7-2 with TRBJ2-2; 8 bases agree with TRBD1. J was trimmed by 4 bases and V by 2 bases; bases with no gene match: 3. Germline loops: CDR1 SGHTA, CDR2 FQGNSA. This CDR3 is 15 amino acids long. The CDR3 DNA reads as TGTGCCAGCAGCTTACGACAGGGGTCCACCGGGGAGCTGTTTTTT. Translation: CASSLRQGSTGELFF.